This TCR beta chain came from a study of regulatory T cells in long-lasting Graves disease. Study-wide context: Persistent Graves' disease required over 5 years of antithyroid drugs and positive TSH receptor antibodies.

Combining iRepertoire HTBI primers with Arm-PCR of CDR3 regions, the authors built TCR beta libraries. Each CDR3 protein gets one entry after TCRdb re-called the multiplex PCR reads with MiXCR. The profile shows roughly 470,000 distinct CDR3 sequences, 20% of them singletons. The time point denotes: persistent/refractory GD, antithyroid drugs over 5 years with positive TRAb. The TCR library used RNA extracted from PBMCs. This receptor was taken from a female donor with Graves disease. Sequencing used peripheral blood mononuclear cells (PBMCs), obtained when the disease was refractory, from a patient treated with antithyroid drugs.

This chain's CDR3 is CASSVVGEMYNEQFF. In DNA, the CDR3 is TGTGCCAGCAGCGTAGTGGGCGAAATGTACAATGAGCAGTTCTTC. The chain recombines TRBV9 with TRBJ2-1; D is undetermined. Per the germline V gene, CDR1 is SGDLS and CDR2 is YYNGEE. This CDR3 region has 15 residues. Trimming took 0 bases from V and 4 from J, leaving 11 bases between them.